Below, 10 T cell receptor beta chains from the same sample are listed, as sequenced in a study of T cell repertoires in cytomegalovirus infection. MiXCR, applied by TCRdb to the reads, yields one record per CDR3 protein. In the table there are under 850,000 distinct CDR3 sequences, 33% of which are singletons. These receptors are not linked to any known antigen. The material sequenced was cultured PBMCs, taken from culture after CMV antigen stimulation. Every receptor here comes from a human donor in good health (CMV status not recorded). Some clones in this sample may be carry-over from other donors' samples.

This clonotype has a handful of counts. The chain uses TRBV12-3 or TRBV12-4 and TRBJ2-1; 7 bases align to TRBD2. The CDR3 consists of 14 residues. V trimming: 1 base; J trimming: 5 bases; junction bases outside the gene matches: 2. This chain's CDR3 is CASSLDGGNNEQFF. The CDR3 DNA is TGTGCCAGCAGTTTAGACGGGGGGAACAATGAGCAGTTCTTC.

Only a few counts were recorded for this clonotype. The CDR3 region has the DNA TGTGCCAGCAGCTTTTGGACTAGCGGGGTCTTCTACGAGCAGTACTTC. As protein: CASSFWTSGVFYEQYF. V and J are TRBV7-9 and TRBJ2-7; 12 bases map to TRBD2. With V trimmed by 3 bases and J by 3 bases, 6 bases remained unmatched. The CDR3 has 16 amino acids. The germline CDR1 and CDR2 sequences are SEHNR and FQNEAQ (reference sequence).

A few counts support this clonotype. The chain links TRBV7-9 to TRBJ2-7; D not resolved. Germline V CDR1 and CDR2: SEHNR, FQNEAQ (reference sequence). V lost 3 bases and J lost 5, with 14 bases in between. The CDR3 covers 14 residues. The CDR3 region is CASSFAVRHNEQYF. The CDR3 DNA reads TGTGCCAGCAGCTTTGCTGTCCGTCACAACGAGCAGTACTTC.

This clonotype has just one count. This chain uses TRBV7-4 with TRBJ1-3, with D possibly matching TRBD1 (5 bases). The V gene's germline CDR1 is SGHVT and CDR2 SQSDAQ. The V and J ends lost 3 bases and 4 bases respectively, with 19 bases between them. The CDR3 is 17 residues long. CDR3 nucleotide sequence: TGTGCCAGCAGCTTTCTCGGGACGGGTTTCACAGGAAACACCATATATTTT. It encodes CASSFLGTGFTGNTIYF.

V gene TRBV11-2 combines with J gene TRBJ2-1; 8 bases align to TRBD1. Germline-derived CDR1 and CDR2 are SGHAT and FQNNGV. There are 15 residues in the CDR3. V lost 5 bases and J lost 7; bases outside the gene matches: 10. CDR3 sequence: CASSVRQGFSNEQFF. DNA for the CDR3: TGTGCCAGCAGCGTACGACAGGGGTTCAGTAATGAGCAGTTCTTC.

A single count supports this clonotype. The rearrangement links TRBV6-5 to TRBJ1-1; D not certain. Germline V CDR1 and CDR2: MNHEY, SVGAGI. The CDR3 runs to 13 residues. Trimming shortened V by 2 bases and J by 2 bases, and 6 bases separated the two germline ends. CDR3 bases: TGTGCCAGCAGTTACCCCGATAACACTGAAGCTTTCTTT. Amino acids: CASSYPDNTEAFF.

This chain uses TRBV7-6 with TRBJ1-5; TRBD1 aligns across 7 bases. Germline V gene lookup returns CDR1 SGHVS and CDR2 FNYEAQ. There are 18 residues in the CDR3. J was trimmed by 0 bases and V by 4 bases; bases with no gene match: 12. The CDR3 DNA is TGTGCCAGCAGCTCTTGGACAGGTGGATTGCATAGCAATCAGCCCCAGCATTTT. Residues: CASSSWTGGLHSNQPQHF.

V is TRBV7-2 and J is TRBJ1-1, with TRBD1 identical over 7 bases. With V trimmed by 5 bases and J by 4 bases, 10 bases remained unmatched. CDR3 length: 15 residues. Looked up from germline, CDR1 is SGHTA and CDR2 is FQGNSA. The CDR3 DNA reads TGTGCCAGCAGCAACCGAGGGGGCGGGGGCACTGAAGCTTTCTTT. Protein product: CASSNRGGGGTEAFF.

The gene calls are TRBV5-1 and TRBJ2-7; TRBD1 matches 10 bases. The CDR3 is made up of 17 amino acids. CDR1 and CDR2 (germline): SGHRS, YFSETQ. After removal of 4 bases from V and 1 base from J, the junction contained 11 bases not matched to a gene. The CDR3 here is CASSPRQGARGSYEQYF. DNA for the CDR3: TGCGCCAGCAGCCCTCGACAGGGGGCTCGTGGATCCTACGAGCAGTACTTC.

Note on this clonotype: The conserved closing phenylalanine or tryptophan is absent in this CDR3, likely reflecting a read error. The CDR3 bases are TGTGCCAGCAGCTCTTACCGGGACAGGGGTACGGATACGCAGTATTCT. This sequence encodes CASSSYRDRGTDTQYS. The V gene is TRBV7-2, the J gene TRBJ2-3, with 10 bases fitting TRBD1. There are 16 residues in the CDR3. The germline gives CDR1 SGHTA, CDR2 FQGNSA. V lost 4 bases, J lost 6 bases, and 10 bases stayed unmatched.